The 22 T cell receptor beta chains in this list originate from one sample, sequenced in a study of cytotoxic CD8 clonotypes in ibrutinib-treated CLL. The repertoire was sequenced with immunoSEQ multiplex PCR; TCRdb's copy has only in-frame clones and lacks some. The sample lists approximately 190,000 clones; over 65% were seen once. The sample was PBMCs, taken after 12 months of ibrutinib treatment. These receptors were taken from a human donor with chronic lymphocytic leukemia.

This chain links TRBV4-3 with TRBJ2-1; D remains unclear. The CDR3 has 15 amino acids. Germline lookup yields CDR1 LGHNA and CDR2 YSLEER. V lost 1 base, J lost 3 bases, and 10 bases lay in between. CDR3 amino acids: CASSQASDLYNEQFF. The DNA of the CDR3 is TGCGCCAGCAGCCAAGCGAGCGACCTCTACAATGAGCAGTTCTTC.

The CDR3 nucleotides are TGTGCCAGCAGTCCAACGGGCGATCAAGAGACCCAGTACTTC. Amino acid sequence: CASSPTGDQETQYF. This rearrangement joins TRBV28 to TRBJ2-5; D ambiguous. The germline gives CDR1 MDHEN, CDR2 SYDVKM. Trimming shortened V by 5 bases and J by 2 bases, and 12 bases separated the two germline ends. This CDR3 is built from 14 residues.

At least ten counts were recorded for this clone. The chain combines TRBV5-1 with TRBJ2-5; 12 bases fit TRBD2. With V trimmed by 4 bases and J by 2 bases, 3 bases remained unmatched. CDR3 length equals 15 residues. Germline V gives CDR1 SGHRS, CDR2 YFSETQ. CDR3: CASSLLAGGQETQYF. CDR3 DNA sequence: TGCGCCAGCAGCCTACTAGCGGGGGGACAAGAGACCCAGTACTTC.

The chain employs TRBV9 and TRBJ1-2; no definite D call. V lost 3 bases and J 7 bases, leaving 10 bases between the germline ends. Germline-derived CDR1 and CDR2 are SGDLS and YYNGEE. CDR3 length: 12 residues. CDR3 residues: CASSGAGFGYTF. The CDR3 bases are TGTGCCAGCAGCGGGGCCGGCTTTGGCTACACCTTC.

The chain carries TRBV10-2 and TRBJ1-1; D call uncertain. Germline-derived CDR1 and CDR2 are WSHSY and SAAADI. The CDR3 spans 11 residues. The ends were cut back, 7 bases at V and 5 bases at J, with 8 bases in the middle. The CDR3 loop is CASKRGTEAFF. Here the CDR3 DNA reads TGCGCCAGCAAGAGAGGAACTGAAGCTTTCTTT.

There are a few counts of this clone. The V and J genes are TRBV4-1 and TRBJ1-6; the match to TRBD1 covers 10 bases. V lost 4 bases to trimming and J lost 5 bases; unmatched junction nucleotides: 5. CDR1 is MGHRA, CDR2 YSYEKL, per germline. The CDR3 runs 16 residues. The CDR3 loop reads CASSPLGQGDNSPLHF. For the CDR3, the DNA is TGCGCCAGCAGCCCCTTAGGACAGGGGGATAATTCACCCCTCCACTTT.

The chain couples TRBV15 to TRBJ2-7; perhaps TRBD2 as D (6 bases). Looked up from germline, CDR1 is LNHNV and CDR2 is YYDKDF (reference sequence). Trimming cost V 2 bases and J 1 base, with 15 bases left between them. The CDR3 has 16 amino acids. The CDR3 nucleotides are TGTGCCACCAGCAGACCCGAAGCGGGTCTGTCCTACGAGCAGTACTTC. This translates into CATSRPEAGLSYEQYF.

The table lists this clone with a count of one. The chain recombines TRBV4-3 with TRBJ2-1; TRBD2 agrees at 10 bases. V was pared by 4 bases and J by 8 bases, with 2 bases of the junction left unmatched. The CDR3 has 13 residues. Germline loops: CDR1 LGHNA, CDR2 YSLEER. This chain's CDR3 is CASSPGLADEQFF. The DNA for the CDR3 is TGCGCCAGCAGCCCTGGACTAGCGGATGAGCAGTTCTTC.

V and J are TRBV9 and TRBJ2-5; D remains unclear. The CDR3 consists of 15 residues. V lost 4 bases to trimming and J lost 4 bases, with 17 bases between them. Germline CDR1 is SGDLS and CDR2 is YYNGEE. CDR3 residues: CASSYPGPLGETQYF. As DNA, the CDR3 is TGTGCCAGCAGCTACCCGGGCCCGTTGGGAGAGACCCAGTACTTC.

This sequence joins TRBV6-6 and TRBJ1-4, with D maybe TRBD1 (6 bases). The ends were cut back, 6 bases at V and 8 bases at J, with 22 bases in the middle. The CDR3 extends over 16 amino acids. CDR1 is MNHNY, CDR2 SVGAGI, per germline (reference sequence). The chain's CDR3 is CASSRVGHTSGEKLFF. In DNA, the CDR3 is TGTGCCAGCAGCCGGGTGGGACACACATCAGGGGAAAAACTGTTTTTT.

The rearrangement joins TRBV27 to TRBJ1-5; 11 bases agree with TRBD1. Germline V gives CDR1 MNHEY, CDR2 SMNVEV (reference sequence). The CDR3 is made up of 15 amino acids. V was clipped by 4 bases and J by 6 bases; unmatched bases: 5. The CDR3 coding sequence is TGTGCCAGCAGTTCGGGACAGGGGGGATCTCAGCCCCAGCATTTT. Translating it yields CASSSGQGGSQPQHF.

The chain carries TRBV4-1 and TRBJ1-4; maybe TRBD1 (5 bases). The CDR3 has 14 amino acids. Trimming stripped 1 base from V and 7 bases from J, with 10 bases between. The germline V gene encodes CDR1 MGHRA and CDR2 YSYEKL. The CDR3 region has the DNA TGCGCCAGCAGCCAAGCTTCGGGACGTGAAAAACTGTTTTTT. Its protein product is CASSQASGREKLFF.

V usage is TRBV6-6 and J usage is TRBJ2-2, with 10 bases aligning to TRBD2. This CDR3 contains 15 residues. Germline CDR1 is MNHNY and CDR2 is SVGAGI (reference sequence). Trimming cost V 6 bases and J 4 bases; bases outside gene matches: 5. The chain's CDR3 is CASSQGLASTGELFF. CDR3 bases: TGTGCCAGCAGCCAGGGACTAGCGAGCACCGGGGAGCTGTTTTTT.

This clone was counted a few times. The chain's CDR3 is CASSARTGINSPLHF. CDR3 in DNA: TGCGCCAGCAGCGCCCGGACAGGGATTAATTCACCCCTCCACTTT. The chain combines TRBV5-1 with TRBJ1-6; 8 nucleotides line up with TRBD1. J gave up 6 bases and V 4 bases, and 6 bases lay outside the gene matches. This CDR3 has 15 amino acids. CDR1 is SGHRS, CDR2 YFSETQ, per germline. Complete variable domain (other parts from reference TRBV5-1 and TRBJ1-6): KAGVTQTPRYLIKTRGQQVTLSCSPISGHRSVSWYQQTPGQGLQFLFEYFSETQRNKGNFPGRFSGRQFSNSRSEMNVSTLELGDSALYLCASSARTGINSPLHFGNGTRLTVT.

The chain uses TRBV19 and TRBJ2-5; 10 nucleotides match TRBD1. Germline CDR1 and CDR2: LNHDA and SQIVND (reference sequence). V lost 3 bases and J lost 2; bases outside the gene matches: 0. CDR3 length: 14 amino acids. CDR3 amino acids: CASSMGQGQETQYF. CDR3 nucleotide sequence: TGTGCCAGTAGTATGGGACAGGGGCAAGAGACCCAGTACTTC.

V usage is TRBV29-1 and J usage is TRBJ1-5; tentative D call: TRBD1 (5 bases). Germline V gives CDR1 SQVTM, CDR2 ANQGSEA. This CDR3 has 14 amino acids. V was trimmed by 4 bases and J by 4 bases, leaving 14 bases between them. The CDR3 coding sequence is TGCAGCGTTGTGGGCCCAGGGATGAATCAGCCCCAGCATTTT. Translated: CSVVGPGMNQPQHF.

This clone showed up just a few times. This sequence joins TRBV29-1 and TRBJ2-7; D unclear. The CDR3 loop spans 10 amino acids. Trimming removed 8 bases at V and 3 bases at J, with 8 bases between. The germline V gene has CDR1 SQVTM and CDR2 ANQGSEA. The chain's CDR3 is CSIPSYEQYF. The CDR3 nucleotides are TGCAGCATTCCCAGCTACGAGCAGTACTTC.

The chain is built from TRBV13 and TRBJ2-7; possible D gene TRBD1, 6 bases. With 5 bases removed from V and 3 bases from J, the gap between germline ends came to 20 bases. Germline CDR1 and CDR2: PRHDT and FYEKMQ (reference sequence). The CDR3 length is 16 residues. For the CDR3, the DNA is TGTGCCAGCAGCCGCCGACGGGGACACCTCTTCTACGAGCAGTACTTC. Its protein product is CASSRRRGHLFYEQYF. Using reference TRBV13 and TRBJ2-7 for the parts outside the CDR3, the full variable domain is AAGVIQSPRHLIKEKRETATLKCYPIPRHDTVYWYQQGPGQDPQFLISFYEKMQSDKGSIPDRFSAQQFSDYHSELNMSSLELGDSALYFCASSRRRGHLFYEQYFGPGTRLTVT.

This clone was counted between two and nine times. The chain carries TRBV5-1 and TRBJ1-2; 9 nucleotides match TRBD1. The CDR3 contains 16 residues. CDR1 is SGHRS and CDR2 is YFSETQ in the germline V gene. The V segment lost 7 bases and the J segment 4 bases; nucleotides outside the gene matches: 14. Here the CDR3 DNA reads TGCGCCAGCCGATTACAGGGGGCTGCTACCACCTATGGCTACACCTTC. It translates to CASRLQGAATTYGYTF.

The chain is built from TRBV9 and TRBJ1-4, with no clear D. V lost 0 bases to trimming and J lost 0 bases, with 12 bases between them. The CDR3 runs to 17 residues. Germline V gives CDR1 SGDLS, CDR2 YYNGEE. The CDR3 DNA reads TGTGCCAGCAGCGTAGCTATGGGGTTTGCAACTAATGAAAAACTGTTTTTT. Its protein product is CASSVAMGFATNEKLFF.

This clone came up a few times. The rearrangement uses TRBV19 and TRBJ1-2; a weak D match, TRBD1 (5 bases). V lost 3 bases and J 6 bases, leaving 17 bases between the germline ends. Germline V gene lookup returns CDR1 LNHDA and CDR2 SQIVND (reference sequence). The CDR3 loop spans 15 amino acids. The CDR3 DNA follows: TGTGCCAGTAGTATTCTGGACAAATGGGGTAATGGCTACACCTTC. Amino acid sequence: CASSILDKWGNGYTF.

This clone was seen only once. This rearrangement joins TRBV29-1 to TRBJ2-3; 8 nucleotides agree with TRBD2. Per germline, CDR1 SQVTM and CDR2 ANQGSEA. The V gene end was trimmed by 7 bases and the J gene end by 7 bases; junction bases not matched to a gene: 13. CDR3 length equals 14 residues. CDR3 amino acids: CSGRLSGSAYTQYF. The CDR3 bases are TGCAGCGGCCGCTTGAGCGGGAGCGCATATACGCAGTATTTT.